Sequencing of this T cell receptor beta chain was carried out in a study of metastatic and nonmetastatic thyroid tumors. Overall study: Comparative analysis of repertoires was undertaken across blood and tumor or nodule tissue obtained from malignant and benign thyroid patients.

Trimming took 10 bases from V and 4 from J, leaving 20 bases between them. The CDR3 is made up of 15 amino acids. Per germline, CDR1 MNHNS and CDR2 SASEGT. In the case of this clone: Antigen specificity is unknown.

TCRdb redid the clone calls on the PCR reads using MiXCR. The repertoire includes some 40,000 clones, 15% to 20% of them detected once, and about 13% sits in the top ten. Patients had received no treatment of any kind before thyroid surgery. Study conclusions and caveats: In both blood and tumor samples, TCR beta diversity was reported significantly higher for malignant than benign nodules.

Specimen: tumor tissue. The TCR comes from a female donor with papillary thyroid cancer or a benign thyroid nodule (not recorded which). Some clones in this sample may be carry-over from other donors' samples. V is TRBV6-1 and J is TRBJ1-5; D possibly corresponds to TRBD1 (5 bases). The CDR3 nucleotides read TGTGCCACGTGGAGGGGCTCCCCCGGTAATCAGCCCCAGCATTTT. Protein product: CATWRGSPGNQPQHF.